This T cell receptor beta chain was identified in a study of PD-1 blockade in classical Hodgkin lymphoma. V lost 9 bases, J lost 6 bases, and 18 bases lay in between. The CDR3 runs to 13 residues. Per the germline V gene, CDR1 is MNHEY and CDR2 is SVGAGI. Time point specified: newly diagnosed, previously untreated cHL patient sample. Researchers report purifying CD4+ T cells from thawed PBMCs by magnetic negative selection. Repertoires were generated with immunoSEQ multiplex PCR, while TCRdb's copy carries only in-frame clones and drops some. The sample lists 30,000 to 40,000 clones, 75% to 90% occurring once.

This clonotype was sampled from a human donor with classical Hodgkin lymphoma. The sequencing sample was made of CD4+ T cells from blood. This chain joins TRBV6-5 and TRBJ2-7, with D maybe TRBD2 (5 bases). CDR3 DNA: TGTGCCAGTACGAGAGCTAGCTTAGGCGAGCAGTACTTC. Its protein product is CASTRASLGEQYF.